This T cell receptor beta chain was profiled in a study of cytomegalovirus exposure and HLA in healthy donors. Study outcomes and limitations: The authors excluded some V segments, including TRBV6-2 and TRBV6-3, as indistinguishable. Across donors, presence/absence analyses took sequencing depth to be roughly uniform. By a later analysis, the bulk of CMV-associated TCR beta chains appeared HLA-restricted. In a later analysis, at a false discovery rate of 0.05, over 15,000 TCR beta sequences were associated with HLA alleles.

PCR involved 60 Vbeta and 13 Jbeta primers. Repertoires were generated with immunoSEQ multiplex PCR, while TCRdb's copy carries only in-frame clones and drops some. The sample has over 150,000 clones, approximately 80% seen once; the top ten hold under 6%. About this clone: No antigen is known for it.

J was trimmed by 6 bases and V by 4 bases; bases with no gene match: 12. In germline, CDR1 is MDHEN, CDR2 SYDVKM. This CDR3 has 17 amino acids. This TCR was sampled from a man aged 25 to 45 in good health and CMV-seronegative. Input material: PBMCs. The chain couples TRBV28 to TRBJ2-2, with 9 positions matching TRBD1. In DNA, the CDR3 is TGTGCCAGCAGTTCCGACAGGGGGTTGAGAAACGCCGGGGAGCTGTTTTTT. Translated: CASSSDRGLRNAGELFF.